The rows below give T cell receptor beta chains drawn from one sample of a study of T cell responses to AZD1222 COVID-19 vaccine. Some clones are missing from TCRdb's copy, which holds only in-frame ones; the method was immunoSEQ multiplex PCR. The sample has some 180,000 clones, approximately 92% seen once. The sequencing here drew on peripheral blood, taken 28 days after the second dose of the MenACWY control vaccine. These receptors were taken from an adult who received the MenACWY meningococcal vaccine as a control. Each CDR3 is given with its conserved first and last residue. The D gene is left open where the match is weak. Size is stated for part of the rows, as once, few or many counts, or as a class when the clone is expanded.

v_call	clone_size	d_call	j_call	cdr3_nt	cdr3_aa
TRBV28	-	-	TRBJ1-5	TGTGCCAGCAGTTTCAGCCAGGGGAGGATTCAGCCCCAGCATTTT	CASSFSQGRIQPQHF
TRBV10-3	-	TRBD2	TRBJ2-7	TGTGCCATCAGTGGAGGGGCTAGCGGGTTAGACTACGAGCAGTACTTC	CAISGGASGLDYEQYF
TRBV9	-	-	TRBJ1-1	TGTGCCAGCAGCGTAGGGATCCAGGAGGCCGCTTTCTTT	CASSVGIQEAAFF
TRBV7-8	-	-	TRBJ1-2	TGTGCCAGCAGCTTAGAGGCAGGCCCCTATGGCTACACCTTC	CASSLEAGPYGYTF
TRBV7-8	-	-	TRBJ1-1	TGTGCCAGCAGCTTAGTATCCGGCGGCGCAATGAACACTGAAGCTTTCTTT	CASSLVSGGAMNTEAFF
TRBV3-1/TRBV3-2	-	-	TRBJ2-3	TGTGCCAGCAGCCAAGATTCCCGGAATACGCAGTATTTT	CASSQDSRNTQYF
TRBV2	-	-	TRBJ2-2	TGTGCCAGCAACCCGCTAGCCGGGACCGGGGAGCTGTTTTTT	CASNPLAGTGELFF
TRBV11-2	-	-	TRBJ1-2	TGTGCCAGCAGCTTAGATAGGGGGGACGGAACTGGCACCTTC	CASSLDRGDGTGTF
TRBV4-3	-	-	TRBJ1-1	TGCGCCAGCAGCCAAGTGGGCACAGGTCCGAACACTGAAGCTTTCTTT	CASSQVGTGPNTEAFF
TRBV19	-	TRBD1	TRBJ1-6	TGTGCCAGTAGTCTGGACAGGGATTCACCCCTCCACTTT	CASSLDRDSPLHF
TRBV11-2	-	TRBD2	TRBJ2-1	TGTGCCAGCACCCCTCGGGGGGAGAGCTCCTACAATGAGCAGTTCTTC	CASTPRGESSYNEQFF
TRBV11-2	-	-	TRBJ2-6	TGTGCCAGCAGCTTAGGGAGGGTCTCTGGGGCCAACGTCCTGACTTTC	CASSLGRVSGANVLTF
TRBV6-1	-	-	TRBJ1-3	TGTGCCAGCAGTGAATTGGTTGGAAACACCATATATTTT	CASSELVGNTIYF
TRBV6-5	-	TRBD1	TRBJ1-2	TGTGCCACCTCCCGAACAGGGGCCAACTATGGCTACACCTTC	CATSRTGANYGYTF
TRBV7-9	-	-	TRBJ1-4	TGTGCCAGCAGCACCGAATCGCCAGAGGGAAAACTGTTTTTT	CASSTESPEGKLFF
TRBV11-2	-	-	TRBJ2-1	TGTGCCAGCAGCTTAGCGTTTGGCAATGAGCAGTTCTTC	CASSLAFGNEQFF
TRBV4-2	once	TRBD1	TRBJ2-7	TGTGCCAGCAGCCGCAACTTGGACAGGGGGCGTAGCGGTAAGTCCTACGAGCAGTACTTC	CASSRNLDRGRSGKSYEQYF